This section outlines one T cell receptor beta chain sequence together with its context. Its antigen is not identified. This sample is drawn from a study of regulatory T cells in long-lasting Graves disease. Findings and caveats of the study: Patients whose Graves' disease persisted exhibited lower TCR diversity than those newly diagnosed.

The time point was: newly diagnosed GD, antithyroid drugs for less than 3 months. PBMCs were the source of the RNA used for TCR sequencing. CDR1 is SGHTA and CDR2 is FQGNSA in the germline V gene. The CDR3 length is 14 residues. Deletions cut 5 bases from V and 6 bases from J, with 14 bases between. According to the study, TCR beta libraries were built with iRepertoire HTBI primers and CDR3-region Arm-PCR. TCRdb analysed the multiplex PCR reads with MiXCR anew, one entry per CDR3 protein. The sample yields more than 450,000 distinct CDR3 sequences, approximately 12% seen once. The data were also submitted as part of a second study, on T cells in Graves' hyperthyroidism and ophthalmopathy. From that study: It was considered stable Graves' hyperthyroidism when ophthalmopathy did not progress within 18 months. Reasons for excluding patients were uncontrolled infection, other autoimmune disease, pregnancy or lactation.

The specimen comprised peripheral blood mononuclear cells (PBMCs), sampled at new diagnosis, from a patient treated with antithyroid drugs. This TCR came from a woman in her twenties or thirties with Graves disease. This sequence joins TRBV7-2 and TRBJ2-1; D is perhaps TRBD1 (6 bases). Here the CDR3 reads CASSLGAVANEQFF. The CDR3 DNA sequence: TGTGCCAGCAGCCTGGGGGCGGTCGCCAATGAGCAGTTCTTC.